The TCR beta chain under discussion was sequenced for a study of OX40 agonist ivuxolimab in advanced cancers. The study, taken as a whole, reports: No determination was made of the antigen specificity of the expanded peripheral T cells. There was clonal expansion of CD4+ and CD8+ blood T cells by week 6 at 0.1 to 3.0 mg/kg.

Some clones are missing from TCRdb's copy, which holds only in-frame ones; the method was immunoSEQ multiplex PCR. The data hold around 62,000 clones, with approximately 91% observed a single time. The V gene's germline CDR1 is SGDLS and CDR2 YYNGEE. Trimming cost V 0 bases and J 7 bases, with 10 bases left between them. The CDR3 sequence is 14 residues long. Comment on this clone: Its antigen remains unknown.

Autoimmune disease history or systemic immunosuppression disqualified patients. The TCR originated in an adult with an advanced solid tumor such as melanoma, head and neck, liver or kidney cancer. Sequences were derived from CD4+ or CD8+ T cells sorted from blood, sampled in a trial of the OX40 agonist ivuxolimab. This chain uses TRBV9 with TRBJ1-4; D remains unclear. Here the CDR3 reads CASSVVGLGEKLFF. The CDR3 DNA sequence: TGTGCCAGCAGCGTAGTAGGGTTGGGTGAAAAACTGTTTTTT.